Listed below are T cell receptor beta chains from one sample, sequenced in a study of naive and memory T cell subsets. TCRdb ran MiXCR on the UMI-ligation and nested PCR reads and lists one entry per CDR3 protein. The sample records 130,000 or so distinct CDR3 sequences, 36% being singletons. What was sequenced was central memory CD4+ T cells from blood. These TCRs come from a human donor in good health. The CDR3 runs from the conserved cysteine through the conserved F or W. D genes are given only for firm matches. The size field is filled for only some rows; it gives once, few, many or a size class.

clone_size: NA; d_call: NA; j_call: TRBJ2-7; v_call: TRBV7-9; cdr3_nt: TGTGCCAGCAGCCCGGGGTTAGAGCAGTACTTC; cdr3_aa: CASSPGLEQYF
clone_size: few; d_call: NA; j_call: TRBJ2-3; v_call: TRBV5-1; cdr3_nt: TGCGCCAGCAGCTTGGGTGGAGGCGGGACAGATACGCAGTATTTT; cdr3_aa: CASSLGGGGTDTQYF
clone_size: NA; d_call: TRBD1; j_call: TRBJ2-5; v_call: TRBV4-3; cdr3_nt: TGCGCCAGCAGCCAAGATGGGACAGGGACCCAGTACTTC; cdr3_aa: CASSQDGTGTQYF
clone_size: NA; d_call: NA; j_call: TRBJ2-5; v_call: TRBV12-3/TRBV12-4; cdr3_nt: TGTGCCAGCAGTTTGGGAGCCCAAGAGACCCAGTACTTC; cdr3_aa: CASSLGAQETQYF
clone_size: few; d_call: NA; j_call: TRBJ2-2; v_call: TRBV7-3; cdr3_nt: TGTGCCAGCAGCCGCCTGCCCAGCAACACCGGGGAGCTGTTTTTT; cdr3_aa: CASSRLPSNTGELFF
clone_size: NA; d_call: NA; j_call: TRBJ2-5; v_call: TRBV6-5; cdr3_nt: TGTGCCAGCAGTTACTCCCCGTTCCAAGAGACCCAGTACTTC; cdr3_aa: CASSYSPFQETQYF
clone_size: NA; d_call: TRBD1; j_call: TRBJ2-7; v_call: TRBV7-9; cdr3_nt: TGTGCCAGTCAAAAAACTCAGGGGGACTACGAGCAGTACTTC; cdr3_aa: CASQKTQGDYEQYF
clone_size: many; d_call: NA; j_call: TRBJ1-2; v_call: TRBV20-1; cdr3_nt: TGCAGTGCTAGGAAAACAGGCCTCCTTAACTATGGCTACACCTTC; cdr3_aa: CSARKTGLLNYGYTF
clone_size: NA; d_call: TRBD2; j_call: TRBJ2-1; v_call: TRBV3-1; cdr3_nt: TGTGCCAGCAGCCATTCCCGGGACTATCCCTACAATGAGCAGTTCTTC; cdr3_aa: CASSHSRDYPYNEQFF
clone_size: NA; d_call: TRBD2; j_call: TRBJ2-7; v_call: TRBV7-6; cdr3_nt: TGTGCCAGCAGCCCCGGGACTAATGCGCGCGAGCAGTACTTC; cdr3_aa: CASSPGTNAREQYF
clone_size: NA; d_call: TRBD1; j_call: TRBJ2-3; v_call: TRBV11-2; cdr3_nt: TGTGCCAGCAGCCTGAACAGGGGGAACACAGATACGCAGTATTTT; cdr3_aa: CASSLNRGNTDTQYF
clone_size: few; d_call: TRBD2; j_call: TRBJ2-5; v_call: TRBV12-3/TRBV12-4; cdr3_nt: TGTGCCAGCAGATTAGCGGGACTGGAGACCCAGTACTTC; cdr3_aa: CASRLAGLETQYF
clone_size: few; d_call: NA; j_call: TRBJ1-5; v_call: TRBV28; cdr3_nt: TGTGCCAGCAAGAATGAACAGGCCAATCAGCCCCAGCATTTT; cdr3_aa: CASKNEQANQPQHF
clone_size: NA; d_call: NA; j_call: TRBJ1-5; v_call: TRBV6-6; cdr3_nt: TGTGCCAGCAGGAGTTATAGCAATCAGCCCCAGCATTTT; cdr3_aa: CASRSYSNQPQHF
clone_size: NA; d_call: TRBD1; j_call: TRBJ2-7; v_call: TRBV27; cdr3_nt: TGTGCCAGCAGTTTAGGGACAGCATCCTACGAGCAGTACTTC; cdr3_aa: CASSLGTASYEQYF
clone_size: NA; d_call: NA; j_call: TRBJ2-7; v_call: TRBV6-5; cdr3_nt: TGTGCCAGCAGTTACTTAGGGGGTGGTTACGAGCAGTACTTC; cdr3_aa: CASSYLGGGYEQYF
clone_size: NA; d_call: NA; j_call: TRBJ1-2; v_call: TRBV28; cdr3_nt: TGTGCCAGCAGTTTATTTGCAGCCTTCTATGGCTACACCTTC; cdr3_aa: CASSLFAAFYGYTF